This T cell receptor (beta chain) was identified during a study of shared clonotypes between healthy human individuals. Regarding the study as a whole: Generally, estimated richness proved larger in naive subsets than it did in memory subsets. Naive CD4 clonotypes were shared across several donors at about 5.3%.

A remark on this clone: Its specificity is unknown.

V was pared by 9 bases and J by 5 bases, with 10 bases between. In germline, CDR1 is SNHLY, CDR2 FYNNEI. The CDR3 loop spans 11 amino acids. Sequencing was performed with immunoSEQ multiplex PCR; in TCRdb, only in-frame clones are kept and a portion is missing. The profile shows 2 million to 2.5 million clones, under 95% of them singletons. The genes are TRBV2 and TRBJ2-5; TRBD2 is a possible D gene (6 bases). The TCR comes from a man younger than 35 in good health. Some clones in this sample may be carry-over from other donors' samples. Sequences were obtained from naive CD4+ T cells from PBMCs. Regarding subset: CD45RA+ positively selected. DNA for the CDR3: TGTGCCAGTGGAGGGTGGGAGACCCAGTACTTC. Its translation: CASGGWETQYF.